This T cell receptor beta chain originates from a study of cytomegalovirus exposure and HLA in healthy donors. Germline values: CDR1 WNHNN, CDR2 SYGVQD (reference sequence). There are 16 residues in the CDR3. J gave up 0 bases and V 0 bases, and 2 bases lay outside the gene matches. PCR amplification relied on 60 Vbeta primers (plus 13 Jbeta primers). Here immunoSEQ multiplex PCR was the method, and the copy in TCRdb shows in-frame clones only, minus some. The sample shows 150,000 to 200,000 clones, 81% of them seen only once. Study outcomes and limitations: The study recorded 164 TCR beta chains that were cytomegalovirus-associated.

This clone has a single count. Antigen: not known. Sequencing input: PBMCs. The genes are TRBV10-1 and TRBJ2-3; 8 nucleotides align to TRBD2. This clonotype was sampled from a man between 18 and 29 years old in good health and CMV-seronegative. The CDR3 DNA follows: TGCGCCAGCAGTGAGTCAGGGACTAGAAGCACAGATACGCAGTATTTT. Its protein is CASSESGTRSTDTQYF.